This T cell receptor (beta chain) was profiled in a study of blood T cell repertoires in COVID-19. The method was immunoSEQ multiplex PCR; TCRdb's version includes in-frame clones alone and lacks a portion of them. Among 150,000 to 200,000 clones listed, around 83% were seen once. Germline-derived CDR1 and CDR2 are SGDLS and YYNGEE. V lost 3 bases and J lost 3, with 9 bases in between. CDR3 length: 14 residues. The sequencing input was peripheral blood. The clonotype originates from a woman in her 70s who had recovered from COVID-19. This rearrangement joins TRBV9 to TRBJ1-4; no reliable D call. In DNA, the CDR3 is TGTGCCAGCAGCGACCACCCAGCTAATGAAAAACTGTTTTTT. Translating gives CASSDHPANEKLFF.